This note documents a single T cell receptor beta chain sequence. Its antigen is unknown. This entry comes from a study of blood T cells in healthy people across ages. Regarding the study as a whole: Measured against age, TCR beta diversity per million T cells decreased in a roughly linear manner. More naive CD4+ cells and higher diversity marked long-lived donors relative to aged donors.

A second PCR of about 7 to 12 cycles used a sample-barcoded 5' primer and a J-beta primer mix. A minimum of 2.5 million CDR3-containing paired-end reads was obtained for each sample. In TCRdb, the 5' RACE reads were re-called with MiXCR into one record per CDR3 protein. Among about a million distinct CDR3 sequences listed, 35% to 40% were seen once. CDR3 length equals 13 residues. The ends were cut back, 4 bases at V and 10 bases at J, with 14 bases in the middle. The germline gives CDR1 MDHEN, CDR2 SYDVKM. All donors came from Russia, were Caucasian and healthy, and spanned ages about 6 to 100. The chain couples TRBV28 to TRBJ1-5, with D perhaps TRBD1 (5 bases). Material for sequencing was blood. The TCR comes from a man between 18 and 29 years old in good health. CDR3 sequence (DNA): TGTGCCAGCAGTTCGACAGTCCGTATTCCCCAGCATTTT. Its translation: CASSSTVRIPQHF.